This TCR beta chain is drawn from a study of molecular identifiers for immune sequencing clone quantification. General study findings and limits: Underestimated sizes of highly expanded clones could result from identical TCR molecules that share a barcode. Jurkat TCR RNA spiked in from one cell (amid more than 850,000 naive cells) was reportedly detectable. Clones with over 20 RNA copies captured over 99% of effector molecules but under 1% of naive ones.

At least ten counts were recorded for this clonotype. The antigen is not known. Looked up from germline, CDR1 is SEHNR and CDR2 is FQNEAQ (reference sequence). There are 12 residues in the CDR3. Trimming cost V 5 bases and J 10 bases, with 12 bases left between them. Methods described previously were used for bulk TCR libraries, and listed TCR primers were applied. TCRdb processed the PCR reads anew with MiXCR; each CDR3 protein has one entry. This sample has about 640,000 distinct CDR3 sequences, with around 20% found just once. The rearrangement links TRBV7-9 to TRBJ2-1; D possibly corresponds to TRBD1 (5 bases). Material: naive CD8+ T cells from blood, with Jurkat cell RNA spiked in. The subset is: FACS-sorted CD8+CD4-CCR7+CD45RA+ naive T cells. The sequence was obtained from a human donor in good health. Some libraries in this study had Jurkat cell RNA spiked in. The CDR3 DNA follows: TGTGCCAGCAGCATAAAAGGGGTAGAGCAGTTCTTC. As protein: CASSIKGVEQFF.